The 18 T cell receptor beta chains below all came from one sample that was sequenced in a study of T cells after yellow fever vaccination. Each CDR3 protein is one row after TCRdb ran MiXCR on the 5' RACE reads. The sample has roughly 320,000 distinct CDR3 sequences, around 10% seen once; the top ten hold under 4%. The sequenced sample was CD4+ T cells sorted from PBMCs, obtained 45 days after the yellow fever booster vaccination. These receptors were obtained from a young man who received the YFV17D yellow fever vaccine.

A few counts support this clonotype. The chain is built from TRBV20-1 and TRBJ2-1, with a tentative D call TRBD1 (5 bases). CDR1 and CDR2 (germline): DFQATT, SNEGSKA (reference sequence). V was pared by 2 bases and J by 8 bases, with 10 bases between. The CDR3 is 12 amino acids. CDR3 nucleotide sequence: TGCAGTGCTAGACGGTCAGGGTATGAGCAGTTCTTC. Residues: CSARRSGYEQFF.

This chain uses TRBV7-2 with TRBJ1-4, with D possibly TRBD1 on 6 matching bases. This CDR3 has 16 amino acids. V gave up 2 bases and J gave up 0 bases, with 10 bases separating them. The V gene's germline CDR1 is SGHTA and CDR2 FQGNSA. The CDR3 spells CASSLRGHATNEKLFF. The CDR3 DNA reads as TGTGCCAGCAGCTTACGGGGGCATGCAACTAATGAAAAACTGTTTTTT. Together with reference TRBV7-2 and TRBJ1-4, the CDR3 gives the full variable domain: GAGVSQSPSNKVTEKGKDVELRCDPISGHTALYWYRQSLGQGLEFLIYFQGNSAPDKSGLPSDRFSAERTGGSVSTLTIQRTQQEDSAVYLCASSLRGHATNEKLFFGSGTQLSVL.

This clonotype came up many times. The rearrangement joins TRBV7-2 to TRBJ2-3; perhaps D is TRBD1 or TRBD2 (5 bases each). The V end lost 1 base, the J end lost 7 bases, and 12 bases lay between the germline ends. Germline V gene lookup returns CDR1 SGHTA and CDR2 FQGNSA. The CDR3 consists of 14 residues. CDR3 protein: CASSLEVGRNTQYF. The CDR3 bases are TGTGCCAGCAGCTTAGAGGTGGGACGGAATACGCAGTATTTT.

The rearrangement uses TRBV3-1 and TRBJ2-2, with 10 bases identical to TRBD2. The germline gives CDR1 LGHDT, CDR2 YNNKEL (reference sequence). This CDR3 comprises 16 residues. V shed 8 bases, J shed 1 base, and the junction held 7 bases outside the gene matches. The CDR3 is CASGRAGGRNTGELFF. DNA for the CDR3: TGTGCCAGCGGCCGAGCGGGGGGGAGGAACACCGGGGAGCTGTTTTTT.

The V gene is TRBV28, the J gene TRBJ2-5; 7 bases match TRBD2. Germline V lookup: CDR1 MDHEN, CDR2 SYDVKM. The CDR3 is made up of 15 amino acids. The trim removed 2 bases at V and 3 bases at J, leaving 6 bases unmatched. CDR3 DNA: TGTGCCAGCAGTTTAGGATACGCGGGGGAAGAGACCCAGTACTTC. It encodes CASSLGYAGEETQYF.

This clonotype showed up many times. This sequence joins TRBV5-1 and TRBJ2-6; TRBD1 matches 8 bases. CDR1 is SGHRS and CDR2 is YFSETQ in the germline V gene. V shed 3 bases, J shed 0 bases, and the junction held 5 bases outside the gene matches. The CDR3 sequence is 17 residues long. This chain's CDR3 is CASSYQTGDSGANVLTF. As DNA, the CDR3 is TGCGCCAGCAGCTATCAGACAGGGGACTCTGGGGCCAACGTCCTGACTTTC.

V is TRBV25-1 and J is TRBJ1-2; D unclear. The CDR3 is 13 residues long. Trimming removed 2 bases at V and 7 bases at J, with 11 bases between. Germline V lookup: CDR1 MGHDK, CDR2 SYGVNS. As DNA, the CDR3 is TGTGCCAGCAGTGAAGCCGGACTCTTTGGCTACACCTTC. Protein sequence: CASSEAGLFGYTF.

The V and J genes are TRBV30 and TRBJ2-1; TRBD1 aligns across 7 bases. The ends lost 1 base at V and 5 bases at J; junction bases unmatched: 2. This CDR3 region has 13 residues. From germline, CDR1 is GTSNPN and CDR2 SVGIG (reference sequence). CDR3 bases: TGTGCCTGGAGTGCAGACAGGGACAATGAGCAGTTCTTC. This encodes CAWSADRDNEQFF.

The chain couples TRBV4-1 to TRBJ2-3; either TRBD1 or TRBD2 may supply D (5 bases each). The germline CDR1 and CDR2 sequences are MGHRA and YSYEKL. V gave up 1 base and J gave up 4 bases, with 12 bases separating them. There are 15 residues in the CDR3. The CDR3 is CASSQARRGADTQYF. In DNA form, the CDR3 reads TGCGCCAGCAGCCAAGCCCGCCGGGGCGCAGATACGCAGTATTTT.

This clonotype was found many times. The rearrangement uses TRBV20-1 and TRBJ1-6; 10 positions match TRBD1. V shed 3 bases, J shed 7 bases, and the junction held 6 bases outside the gene matches. Germline V gene data show CDR1 as DFQATT and CDR2 as SNEGSKA (reference sequence). The CDR3 length is 15 residues. The CDR3 DNA reads as TGCAGTGCTAGGACAGGGGGCAGCGGGAATTCACCCCTCCACTTT. It is translated as CSARTGGSGNSPLHF.

This clonotype turned up a few times. V gene TRBV6-6 combines with J gene TRBJ1-3; possible D gene TRBD1, 5 bases. The V and J ends lost 6 bases and 5 bases respectively, with 14 bases between them. Germline V gene lookup returns CDR1 MNHNY and CDR2 SVGAGI (reference sequence). This CDR3 region has 14 residues. DNA for the CDR3: TGTGCCAGCAGGGAAGGGGTCCCTAGAAACACCATATATTTT. Its protein product is CASREGVPRNTIYF.

This clonotype was observed a few times. V usage is TRBV6-1 and J usage is TRBJ2-7; the D gene could be TRBD1 or TRBD2 (5 bases each). The CDR3 spans 13 residues. Germline CDR1 MNHNS, CDR2 SASEGT. Trimming left V 6 bases short and J 5 bases short, with 14 bases between. The CDR3 here is CASRTTLGDEQYF. The CDR3 nucleotides read TGTGCCAGCAGAACCACTTTGGGGGACGAGCAGTACTTC.

This clonotype was picked up a small number of times. V and J are TRBV5-1 and TRBJ2-1, with D perhaps matching TRBD2 (5 bases). Germline V gene lookup returns CDR1 SGHRS and CDR2 YFSETQ. The V end lost 4 bases, the J end lost 0 bases, and 20 bases lay between the germline ends. The CDR3 contains 18 residues. The CDR3 spells CASSLGLAARSSYNEQFF. The CDR3 DNA is TGCGCCAGCAGCCTAGGGCTAGCCGCACGGAGCTCCTACAATGAGCAGTTCTTC.

This clonotype was counted at least ten times. V and J are TRBV9 and TRBJ2-2; TRBD2 agrees at 16 bases. J gave up 3 bases and V 3 bases, and 17 bases lay outside the gene matches. CDR3 size: 22 residues. The germline V gene has CDR1 SGDLS and CDR2 YYNGEE. The CDR3 DNA reads TGTGCCAGCAGCGCCTTATCACCGGGACTAGCGGGGGGGCCACAGGACACCGGGGAGCTGTTTTTT. Its protein is CASSALSPGLAGGPQDTGELFF.

This chain links TRBV7-2 with TRBJ1-2; TRBD1 matches at 8 bases. The CDR3 has 13 residues. V dropped 4 bases and J dropped 7; count of bases not matched to a gene: 5. Germline values: CDR1 SGHTA, CDR2 FQGNSA. CDR3 bases: TGTGCCAGCAGCTCAGGACAGGGAGGTGGCTACACCTTC. It translates to CASSSGQGGGYTF.

This clonotype was found a few times. The rearrangement links TRBV20-1 to TRBJ1-1, with TRBD1 identical over 11 bases. Germline V CDR1 and CDR2: DFQATT, SNEGSKA (reference sequence). The J segment lost 0 bases and the V segment lost 0 bases, leaving 3 bases of the junction unmatched. The CDR3 loop spans 16 amino acids. This CDR3 is CSARDWTGGLNTEAFF. CDR3 bases: TGCAGTGCTAGAGATTGGACAGGGGGCTTGAACACTGAAGCTTTCTTT.

J is TRBJ1-2 and V is TRBV25-1, with TRBD1 identical over 9 bases. CDR1 and CDR2 from the germline V gene are MGHDK and SYGVNS. The V segment lost 6 bases and the J segment 4 bases; nucleotides outside the gene matches: 6. This CDR3 has 14 amino acids. The CDR3 here is CASSPGDRVYGYTF. In DNA, the CDR3 is TGTGCCAGCAGCCCCGGGGACAGGGTCTATGGCTACACCTTC.

The chain employs TRBV27 and TRBJ1-6, with 10 positions matching TRBD1. The ends lost 2 bases at V and 10 bases at J; junction bases unmatched: 17. The CDR3 has 19 amino acids. Germline lookup yields CDR1 MNHEY and CDR2 SMNVEV (reference sequence). CDR3 protein: CASSLGLGQGFNLGSPLHF. The CDR3 DNA sequence: TGTGCCAGCAGTTTAGGCTTGGGACAGGGGTTTAATTTGGGGTCACCCCTCCACTTT.